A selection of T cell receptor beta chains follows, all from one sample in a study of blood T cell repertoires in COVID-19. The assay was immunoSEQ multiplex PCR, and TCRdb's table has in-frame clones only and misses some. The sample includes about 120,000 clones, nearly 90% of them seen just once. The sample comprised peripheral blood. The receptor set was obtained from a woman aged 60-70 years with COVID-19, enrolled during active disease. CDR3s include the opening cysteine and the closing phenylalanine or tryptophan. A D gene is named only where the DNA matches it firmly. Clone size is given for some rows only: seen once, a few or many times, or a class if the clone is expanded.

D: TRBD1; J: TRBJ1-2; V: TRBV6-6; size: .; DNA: TGTGCCAGCAGCCCCCAGGGGGACTATGGCTACACCTTC; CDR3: CASSPQGDYGYTF
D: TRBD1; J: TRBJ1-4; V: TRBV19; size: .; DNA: TGTGCCAGTAGTATTACCGGGACAGGGGGAGAAAAACTGTTTTTT; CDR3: CASSITGTGGEKLFF
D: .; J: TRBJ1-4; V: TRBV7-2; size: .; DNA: TGTGCCAGCAGCTTAGCAGGAGGGCCCGAAAAACTGTTTTTT; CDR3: CASSLAGGPEKLFF
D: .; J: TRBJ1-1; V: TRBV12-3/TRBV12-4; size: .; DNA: TGTGCCAGCAGTTTAGCCGGGAACACTGAAGCTTTCTTT; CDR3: CASSLAGNTEAFF
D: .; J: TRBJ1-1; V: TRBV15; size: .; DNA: TGTGCCACCCGTTTCGGGGGAAGCACTGAAGCTTTCTTT; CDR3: CATRFGGSTEAFF
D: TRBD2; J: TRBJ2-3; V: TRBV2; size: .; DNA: TGTGCCAGCAGGGAGGGGACTAGCCTTAGCACAGATACGCAGTATTTT; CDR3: CASREGTSLSTDTQYF
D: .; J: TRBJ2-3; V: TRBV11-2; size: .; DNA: TGTGCCAGCAAGTTTCTCGGGGGGCAAATCCTCACAGATACGCAGTATTTT; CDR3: CASKFLGGQILTDTQYF
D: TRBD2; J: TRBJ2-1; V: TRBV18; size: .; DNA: TGTGCCAGCTCGTCGGGGGGTTCAGTCTACAATGAGCAGTTCTTC; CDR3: CASSSGGSVYNEQFF
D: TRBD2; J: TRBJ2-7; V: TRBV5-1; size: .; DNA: TGCGCCAGCAGCCTAGCGGGGGGGCCAGAGGTGCAGTACTTC; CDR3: CASSLAGGPEVQYF
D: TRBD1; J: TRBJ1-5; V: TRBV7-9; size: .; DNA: TGTGCCAGCAGCCAAACAGGGGAATTGAATCAGCCCCAGCATTTT; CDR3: CASSQTGELNQPQHF
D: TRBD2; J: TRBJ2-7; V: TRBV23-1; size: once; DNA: TGCGCCAGCAGTCAATCGAAGGCTAGCGGGGGGCTCTCCTACGAGCAGTACTTC; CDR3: CASSQSKASGGLSYEQYF
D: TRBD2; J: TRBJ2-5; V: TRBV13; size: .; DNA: TGTGCCAGCAGCTTAGTAGGGCTAGCGGGGGTTGAAGAGACCCAGTACTTC; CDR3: CASSLVGLAGVEETQYF
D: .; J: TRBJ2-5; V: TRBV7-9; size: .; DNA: TGTGCCAGCAGCATGGGGGCAGGGTCATTCATGGTGGAGACCCAGTACTTC; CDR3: CASSMGAGSFMVETQYF
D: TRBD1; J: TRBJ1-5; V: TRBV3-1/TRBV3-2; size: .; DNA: TGTGCCAGCAGCCAACAGGGACAGTCTAGCAATCAGCCCCAGCATTTT; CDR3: CASSQQGQSSNQPQHF
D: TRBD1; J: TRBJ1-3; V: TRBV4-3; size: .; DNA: TGCGCCAGCAGCCAAGATCGGCTGACAGGGTCTGGAAACACCATATATTTT; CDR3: CASSQDRLTGSGNTIYF
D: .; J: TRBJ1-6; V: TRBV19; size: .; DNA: TGTGCCAGTAGTATTGTCGACAGGTGGAGGAATTCACCCCTCCACTTT; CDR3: CASSIVDRWRNSPLHF
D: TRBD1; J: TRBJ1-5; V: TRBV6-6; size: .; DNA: TGTGCCAGCAGTAACGCGGGACAGCCGATTGGACAGCCCCAGCATTTT; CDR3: CASSNAGQPIGQPQHF
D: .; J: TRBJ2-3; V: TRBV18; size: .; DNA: TGTGCCAGCTCACCAAAAACTAGGACAGATACGCAGTATTTT; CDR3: CASSPKTRTDTQYF
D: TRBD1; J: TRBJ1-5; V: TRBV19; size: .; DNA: TGTGCCAGTAGTACGGACAGGGCCAAAGATCAGCCCCAGCATTTT; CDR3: CASSTDRAKDQPQHF
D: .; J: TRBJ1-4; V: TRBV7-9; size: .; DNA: TGTGCCAGCAGCTTAGACAGGCGCCCAACTAATGAAAAACTGTTTTTT; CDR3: CASSLDRRPTNEKLFF
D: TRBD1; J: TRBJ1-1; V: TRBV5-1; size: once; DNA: TGCGCCAGCAGCTTGGCAGGGGGCATGAACACTGAAGCTTTCTTT; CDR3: CASSLAGGMNTEAFF
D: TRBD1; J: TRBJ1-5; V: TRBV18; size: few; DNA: TGTGCCAGCTCAACGACAGGGGCTGGGGATCAGCCCCAGCATTTT; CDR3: CASSTTGAGDQPQHF
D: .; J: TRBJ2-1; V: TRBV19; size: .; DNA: TGTGCCAGTAGTCTAAGGGGGGGCCCTCACAATGAGCAGTTCTTC; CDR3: CASSLRGGPHNEQFF
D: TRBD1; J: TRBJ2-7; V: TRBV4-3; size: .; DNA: TGCGCCAGCAGCCAAGCGCTGGACAGGGTCTACGAGCAGTACTTC; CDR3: CASSQALDRVYEQYF
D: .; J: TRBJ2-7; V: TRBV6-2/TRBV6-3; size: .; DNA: TGTGCCAGCAGTTACTCGCGGGCCAGCCCATCGCTCTACGAGCAGTACTTC; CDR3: CASSYSRASPSLYEQYF
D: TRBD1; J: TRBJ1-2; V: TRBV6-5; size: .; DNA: TGTGCCAGCATCTTCGGACAGGAGGTTGAGGGCTACACCTTC; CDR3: CASIFGQEVEGYTF
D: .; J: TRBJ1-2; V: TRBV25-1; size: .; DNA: TGTGCCAGCAGTGAATATATATCAGGGACTAACTATGGCTACACCTTC; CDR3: CASSEYISGTNYGYTF
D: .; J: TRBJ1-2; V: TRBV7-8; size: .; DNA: TGTGCCAGCAGCTTACGAGGTGGTTTCGCCTATGGCTACACCTTC; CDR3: CASSLRGGFAYGYTF
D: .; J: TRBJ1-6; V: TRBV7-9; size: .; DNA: TGTGCCAGCAGTCTAGACCATTCACCCCTCCACTTT; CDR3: CASSLDHSPLHF
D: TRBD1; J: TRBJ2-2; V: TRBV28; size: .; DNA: TGTGCCGGAAGGACAGGGAACACCGGGGAGCTGTTTTTT; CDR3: CAGRTGNTGELFF
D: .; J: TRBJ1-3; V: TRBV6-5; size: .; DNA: TGTGCCAGCAGCCAGATGTCGGGAGGGGGAAACACCATATATTTT; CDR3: CASSQMSGGGNTIYF
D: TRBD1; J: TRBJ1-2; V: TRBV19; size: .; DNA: TGTGCCAGTTCCCGGGACAGGGGGCCGGGGGGCTATGGCTACACCTTC; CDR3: CASSRDRGPGGYGYTF
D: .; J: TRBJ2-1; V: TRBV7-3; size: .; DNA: TGTGCCAGCAGCTCGGCCGACAGGCTAAACAATGAGCAGTTCTTC; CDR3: CASSSADRLNNEQFF
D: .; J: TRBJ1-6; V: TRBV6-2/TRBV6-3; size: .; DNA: TGTGCCAGCAGTTACTCGGTGCGGGTACGGGATAATTCACCCCTCCACTTT; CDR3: CASSYSVRVRDNSPLHF
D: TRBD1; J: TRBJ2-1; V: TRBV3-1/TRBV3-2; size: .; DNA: TGTGCCAGCAGCCAACACCTACCCGGGACAGGGGGAGGCGATGAGCAGTTCTTC; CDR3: CASSQHLPGTGGGDEQFF